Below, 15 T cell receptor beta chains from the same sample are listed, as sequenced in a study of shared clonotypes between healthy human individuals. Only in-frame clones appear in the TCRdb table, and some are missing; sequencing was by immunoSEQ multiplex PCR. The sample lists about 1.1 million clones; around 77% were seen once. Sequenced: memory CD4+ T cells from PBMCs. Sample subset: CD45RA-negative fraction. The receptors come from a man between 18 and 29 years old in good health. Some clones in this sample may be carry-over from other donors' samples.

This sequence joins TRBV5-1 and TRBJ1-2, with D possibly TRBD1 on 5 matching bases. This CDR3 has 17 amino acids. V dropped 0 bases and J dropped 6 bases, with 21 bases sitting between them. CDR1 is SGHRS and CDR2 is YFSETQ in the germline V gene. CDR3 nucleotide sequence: TGCGCCAGCAGCTTGGGCTTGGGGCACAAAGTGTGGGATGGCTACACCTTC. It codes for CASSLGLGHKVWDGYTF.

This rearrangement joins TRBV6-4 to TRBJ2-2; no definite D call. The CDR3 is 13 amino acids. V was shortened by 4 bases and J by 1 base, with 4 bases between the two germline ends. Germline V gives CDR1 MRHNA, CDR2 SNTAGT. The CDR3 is CASSGGNTGELFF. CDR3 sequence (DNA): TGTGCCAGCAGTGGGGGGAACACCGGGGAGCTGTTTTTT.

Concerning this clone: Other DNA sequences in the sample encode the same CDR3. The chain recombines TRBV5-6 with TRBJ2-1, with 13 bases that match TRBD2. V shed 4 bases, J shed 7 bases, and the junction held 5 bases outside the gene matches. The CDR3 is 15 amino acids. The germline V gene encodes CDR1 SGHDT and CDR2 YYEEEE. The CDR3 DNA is TGTGCCAGCAGCCTAGGACTAGCGGGAGTGAATGAGCAGTTCTTC. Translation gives CASSLGLAGVNEQFF.

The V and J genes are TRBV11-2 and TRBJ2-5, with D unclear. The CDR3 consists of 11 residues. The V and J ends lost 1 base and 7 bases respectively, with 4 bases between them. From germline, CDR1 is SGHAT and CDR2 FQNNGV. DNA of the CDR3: TGTGCCAGCAGCTTAGCCGGGACCCAGTACTTC. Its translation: CASSLAGTQYF.

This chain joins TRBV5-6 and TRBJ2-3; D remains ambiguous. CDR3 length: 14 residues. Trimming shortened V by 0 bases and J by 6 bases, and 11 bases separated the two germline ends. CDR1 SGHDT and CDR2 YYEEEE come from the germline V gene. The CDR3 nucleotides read TGTGCCAGCAGCTTGGGGGGATGGTCGGATACGCAGTATTTT. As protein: CASSLGGWSDTQYF.

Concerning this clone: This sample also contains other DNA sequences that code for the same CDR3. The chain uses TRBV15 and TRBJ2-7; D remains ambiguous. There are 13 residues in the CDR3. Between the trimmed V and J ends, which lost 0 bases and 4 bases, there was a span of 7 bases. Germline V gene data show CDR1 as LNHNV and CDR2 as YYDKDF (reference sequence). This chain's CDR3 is CATSRDLPYEQYF. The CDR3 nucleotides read TGTGCCACCAGCAGAGATCTTCCATACGAGCAGTACTTC.

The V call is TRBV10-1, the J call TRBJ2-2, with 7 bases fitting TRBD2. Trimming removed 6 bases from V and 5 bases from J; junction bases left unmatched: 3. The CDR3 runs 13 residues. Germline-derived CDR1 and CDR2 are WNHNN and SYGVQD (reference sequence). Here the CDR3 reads CASSPGGTGELFF. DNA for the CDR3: TGCGCCAGCAGCCCCGGGGGGACCGGGGAGCTGTTTTTT.

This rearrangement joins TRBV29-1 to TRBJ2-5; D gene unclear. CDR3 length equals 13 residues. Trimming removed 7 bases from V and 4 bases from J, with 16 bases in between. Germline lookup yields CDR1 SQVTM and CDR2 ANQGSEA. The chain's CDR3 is CSGVRTLGETQYF. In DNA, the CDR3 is TGCAGCGGGGTTCGTACGTTGGGAGAGACCCAGTACTTC.

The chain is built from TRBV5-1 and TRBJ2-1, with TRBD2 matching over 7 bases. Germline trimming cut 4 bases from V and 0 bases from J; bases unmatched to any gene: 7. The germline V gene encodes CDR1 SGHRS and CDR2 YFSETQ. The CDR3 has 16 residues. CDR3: CASSQVGGSSYNEQFF. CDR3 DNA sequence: TGCGCCAGCAGCCAGGTCGGGGGGAGCTCCTACAATGAGCAGTTCTTC. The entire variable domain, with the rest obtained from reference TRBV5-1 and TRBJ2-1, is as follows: KAGVTQTPRYLIKTRGQQVTLSCSPISGHRSVSWYQQTPGQGLQFLFEYFSETQRNKGNFPGRFSGRQFSNSRSEMNVSTLELGDSALYLCASSQVGGSSYNEQFFGPGTRLTVL.

For the CDR3, the DNA is TGTGCCAGCAGTGGAGAGCATTCACCCCTCCACTTT. Translating gives CASSGEHSPLHF. V is TRBV2 and J is TRBJ1-6; no firm D call. The CDR3 has 12 amino acids. The germline gives CDR1 SNHLY, CDR2 FYNNEI. V lost 4 bases, J lost 8 bases, and 6 bases lay in between.

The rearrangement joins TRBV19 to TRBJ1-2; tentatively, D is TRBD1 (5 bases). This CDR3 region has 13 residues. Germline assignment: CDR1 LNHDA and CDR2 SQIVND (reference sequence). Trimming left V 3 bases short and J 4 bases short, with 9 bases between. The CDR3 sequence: CASSITGPYGYTF. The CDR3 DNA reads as TGTGCCAGTAGTATCACAGGACCCTATGGCTACACCTTC.

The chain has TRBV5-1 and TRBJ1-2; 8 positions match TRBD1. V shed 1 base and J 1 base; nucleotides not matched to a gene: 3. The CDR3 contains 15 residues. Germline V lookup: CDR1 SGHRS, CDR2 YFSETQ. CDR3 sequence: CASSLRDRFNYGYTF. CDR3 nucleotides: TGCGCCAGCAGCTTGAGGGACAGGTTTAACTATGGCTACACCTTC.

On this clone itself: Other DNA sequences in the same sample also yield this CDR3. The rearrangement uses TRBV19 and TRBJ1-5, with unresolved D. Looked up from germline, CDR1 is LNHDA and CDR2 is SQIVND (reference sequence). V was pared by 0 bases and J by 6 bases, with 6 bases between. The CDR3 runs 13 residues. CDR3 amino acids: CASSIDRVQPQHF. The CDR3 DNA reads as TGTGCCAGTAGTATAGATCGTGTTCAGCCCCAGCATTTT.

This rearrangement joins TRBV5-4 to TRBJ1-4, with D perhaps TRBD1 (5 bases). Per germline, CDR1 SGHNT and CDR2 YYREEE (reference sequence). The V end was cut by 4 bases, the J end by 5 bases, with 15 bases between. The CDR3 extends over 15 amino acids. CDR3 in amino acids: CASSEHGTMNEKLFF. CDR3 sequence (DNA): TGTGCCAGCAGCGAGCATGGGACGATGAATGAAAAACTGTTTTTT.

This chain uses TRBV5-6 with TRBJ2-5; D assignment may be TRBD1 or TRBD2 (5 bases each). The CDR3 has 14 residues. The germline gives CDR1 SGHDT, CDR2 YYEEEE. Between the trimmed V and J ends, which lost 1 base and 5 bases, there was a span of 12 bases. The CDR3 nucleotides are TGTGCCAGCAGCTTGTTTCACTGGGGGGAGACCCAGTACTTC. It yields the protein CASSLFHWGETQYF.